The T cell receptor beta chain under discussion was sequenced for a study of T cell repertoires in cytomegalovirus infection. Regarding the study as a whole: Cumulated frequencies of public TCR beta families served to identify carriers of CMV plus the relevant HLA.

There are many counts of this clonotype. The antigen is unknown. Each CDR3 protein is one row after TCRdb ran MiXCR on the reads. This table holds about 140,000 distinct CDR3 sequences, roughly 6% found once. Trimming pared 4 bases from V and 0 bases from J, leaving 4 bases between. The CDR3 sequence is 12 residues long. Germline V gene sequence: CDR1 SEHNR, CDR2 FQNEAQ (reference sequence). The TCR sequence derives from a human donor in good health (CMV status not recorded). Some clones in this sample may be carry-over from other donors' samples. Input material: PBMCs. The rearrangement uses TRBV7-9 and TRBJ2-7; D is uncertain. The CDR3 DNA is TGTGCCAGCAGCTGGAGCTCCTACGAGCAGTACTTC. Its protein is CASSWSSYEQYF.